The 8 T cell receptor beta chains below were found in one sample sequenced in a study of blood T cell repertoires in COVID-19. Repertoires were generated with immunoSEQ multiplex PCR, while TCRdb's copy carries only in-frame clones and drops some. This table holds approximately 170,000 clones, about 88% found once. The sample comprised peripheral blood. The receptors come from an elderly woman with acute or convalescent COVID-19.

This chain uses TRBV29-1 with TRBJ1-1, with TRBD1 matching over 7 bases. Germline V gene lookup returns CDR1 SQVTM and CDR2 ANQGSEA. The V segment lost 5 bases and the J segment 0 bases; nucleotides outside the gene matches: 9. The CDR3 loop spans 15 amino acids. CDR3 in DNA: TGCAGCGTTCAACGGGGACAGACAATGAACACTGAAGCTTTCTTT. Translated: CSVQRGQTMNTEAFF.

The rearrangement uses TRBV7-8 and TRBJ1-5, with TRBD1 matching over 8 bases. The CDR3 extends over 16 amino acids. CDR1 and CDR2 (germline): SGHVS, FQNEAQ. The junction had 4 bases not matched to a gene; V was cut back by 0 bases and J by 3 bases. The chain's CDR3 is CASSLAPGGLNQPQHF. The CDR3 DNA is TGTGCCAGCAGCTTAGCCCCAGGGGGCCTCAATCAGCCCCAGCATTTT. The full variable domain, in which reference TRBV7-8 and TRBJ1-5 provide the parts outside the CDR3, is GAGVSQSPRYKVAKRGQDVALRCDPISGHVSLFWYQQALGQGPEFLTYFQNEAQLDKSGLPSDRFFAERPEGSVSTLKIQRTQQEDSAVYLCASSLAPGGLNQPQHFGDGTRLSIL.

This clone appeared once. V is TRBV7-2 and J is TRBJ2-7; 8 bases are a match to TRBD2. This CDR3 is 15 amino acids long. Looked up from germline, CDR1 is SGHTA and CDR2 is FQGNSA. The ends lost 2 bases at V and 3 bases at J; junction bases unmatched: 6. The CDR3 sequence is CASSLTRGGFYEQYF. The DNA for the CDR3 is TGTGCCAGCAGCTTAACCCGGGGGGGGTTCTACGAGCAGTACTTC.

The chain joins TRBV10-2 to TRBJ1-1, with TRBD1 identical over 9 bases. This CDR3 comprises 16 residues. Germline values: CDR1 WSHSY, CDR2 SAAADI. Losses at the gene ends were 6 bases for V and 1 base for J; bases not matched to a gene: 9. CDR3 region: CASSDLRDRANTEAFF. Written as DNA, the CDR3 is TGCGCCAGCAGCGACCTCCGGGACAGGGCGAACACTGAAGCTTTCTTT.

The chain links TRBV7-3 to TRBJ2-1, with 8 nucleotides matching TRBD2. The CDR3 contains 16 residues. The germline gives CDR1 SGHTA, CDR2 FQGTGA. V lost 0 bases to trimming and J lost 3 bases; unmatched junction nucleotides: 4. CDR3 in DNA: TGTGCCAGCAGCTTAACACCGGGACTAGACTACAATGAGCAGTTCTTC. Translating gives CASSLTPGLDYNEQFF.

This clone was detected only once. This chain connects TRBV3-1 (or the pseudogene TRBV3-2) to TRBJ2-1; weak D call: TRBD1 (6 bases). Germline V CDR1 and CDR2: LGHDT, YNNKEL (reference sequence). The CDR3 totals 14 residues. Trimming left V 4 bases short and J 13 bases short, with 20 bases between. The CDR3 region is CASSPTQGPRSQFF. DNA for the CDR3: TGTGCCAGCAGCCCCACACAGGGCCCTAGGTCCCAGTTCTTC.

The chain is built from TRBV7-2 and TRBJ2-7; TRBD2 agrees at 8 bases. Per the germline V gene, CDR1 is SGHTA and CDR2 is FQGNSA. The CDR3 contains 13 residues. Unmatched junction bases numbered 3, after V lost 4 bases and J lost 4 bases. The CDR3 loop is CASSSVAGYEQYF. The CDR3 coding sequence is TGTGCCAGCAGCTCCGTAGCGGGGTACGAGCAGTACTTC.

In regard to this clone: The identical CDR3 is also encoded by other nucleotide sequences in the sample. The genes are TRBV5-1 and TRBJ2-2, with a tentative D call TRBD1 (5 bases). In germline, CDR1 is SGHRS, CDR2 YFSETQ. Trimming shortened V by 5 bases and J by 1 base, and 9 bases separated the two germline ends. The CDR3 runs 14 residues. As DNA, the CDR3 is TGCGCCAGCAGTCGGCAGGGGAACACCGGGGAGCTGTTTTTT. It is translated as CASSRQGNTGELFF.